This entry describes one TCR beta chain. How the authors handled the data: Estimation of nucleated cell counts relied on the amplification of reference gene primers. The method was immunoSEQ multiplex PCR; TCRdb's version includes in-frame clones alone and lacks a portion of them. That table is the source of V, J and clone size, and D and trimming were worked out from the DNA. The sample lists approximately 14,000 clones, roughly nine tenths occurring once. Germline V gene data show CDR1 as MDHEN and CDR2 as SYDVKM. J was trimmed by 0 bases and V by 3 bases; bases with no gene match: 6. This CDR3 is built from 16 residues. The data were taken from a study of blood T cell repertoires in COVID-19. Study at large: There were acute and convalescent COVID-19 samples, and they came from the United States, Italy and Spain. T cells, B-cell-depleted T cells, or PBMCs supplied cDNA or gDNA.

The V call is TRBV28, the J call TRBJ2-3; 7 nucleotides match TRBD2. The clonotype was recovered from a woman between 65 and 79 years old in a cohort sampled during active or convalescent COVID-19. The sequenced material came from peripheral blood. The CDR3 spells CASSFTLAVSTDTQYF. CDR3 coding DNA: TGTGCCAGCAGTTTTACCCTAGCGGTTAGCACAGATACGCAGTATTTT.